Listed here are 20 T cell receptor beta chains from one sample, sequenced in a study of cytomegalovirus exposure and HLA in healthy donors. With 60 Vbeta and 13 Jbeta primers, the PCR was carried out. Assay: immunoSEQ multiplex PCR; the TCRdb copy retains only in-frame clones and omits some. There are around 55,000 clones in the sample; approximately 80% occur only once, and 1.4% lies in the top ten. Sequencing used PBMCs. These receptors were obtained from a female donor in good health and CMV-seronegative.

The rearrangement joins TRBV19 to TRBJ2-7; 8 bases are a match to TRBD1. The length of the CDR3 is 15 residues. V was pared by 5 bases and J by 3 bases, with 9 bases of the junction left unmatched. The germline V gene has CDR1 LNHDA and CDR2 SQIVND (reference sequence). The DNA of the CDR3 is TGTGCCAGTAGTGTAGCAGGGGGCGGCCTCTACGAGCAGTACTTC. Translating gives CASSVAGGGLYEQYF.

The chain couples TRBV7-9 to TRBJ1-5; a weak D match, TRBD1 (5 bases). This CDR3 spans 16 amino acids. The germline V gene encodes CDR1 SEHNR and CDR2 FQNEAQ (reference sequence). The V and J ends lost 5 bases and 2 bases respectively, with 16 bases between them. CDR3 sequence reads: CASSPLRGGGNQPQHF. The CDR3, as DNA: TGTGCCAGCAGCCCCTTACGTGGGGGGGGCAATCAGCCCCAGCATTTT.

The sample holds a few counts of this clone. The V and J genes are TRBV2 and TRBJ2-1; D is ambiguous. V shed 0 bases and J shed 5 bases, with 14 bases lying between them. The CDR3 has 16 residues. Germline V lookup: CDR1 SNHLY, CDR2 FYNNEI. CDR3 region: CASSEAPGRIDNEQFF. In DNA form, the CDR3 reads TGTGCCAGCAGTGAAGCACCAGGCCGGATTGACAATGAGCAGTTCTTC.

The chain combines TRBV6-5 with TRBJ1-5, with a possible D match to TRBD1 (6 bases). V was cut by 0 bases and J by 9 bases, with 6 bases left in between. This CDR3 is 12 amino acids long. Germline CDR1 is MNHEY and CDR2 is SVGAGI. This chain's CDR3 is CASSYSTGPQHF. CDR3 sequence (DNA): TGTGCCAGCAGTTACTCGACAGGGCCCCAGCATTTT.

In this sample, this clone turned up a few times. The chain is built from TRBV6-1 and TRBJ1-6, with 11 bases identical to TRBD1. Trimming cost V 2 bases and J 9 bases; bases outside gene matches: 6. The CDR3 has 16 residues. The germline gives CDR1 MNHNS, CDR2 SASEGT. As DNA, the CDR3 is TGTGCCAGCAGTGAAATGATTGGGACAGGGGGTTCACCCCTCCACTTT. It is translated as CASSEMIGTGGSPLHF.

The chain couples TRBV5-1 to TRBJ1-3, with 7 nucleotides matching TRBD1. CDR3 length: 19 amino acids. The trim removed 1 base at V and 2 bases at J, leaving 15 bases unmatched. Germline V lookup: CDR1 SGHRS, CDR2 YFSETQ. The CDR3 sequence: CASSLWAGGPSEPGNTIYF. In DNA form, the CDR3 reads TGCGCCAGCAGCTTGTGGGCAGGGGGTCCTTCGGAACCTGGAAACACCATATATTTT.

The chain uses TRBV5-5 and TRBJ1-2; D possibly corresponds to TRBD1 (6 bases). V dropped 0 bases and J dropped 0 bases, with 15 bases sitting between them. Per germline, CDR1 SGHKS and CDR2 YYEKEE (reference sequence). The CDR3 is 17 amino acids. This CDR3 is CASSLERGARANYGYTF. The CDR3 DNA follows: TGTGCCAGCAGCTTGGAACGGGGGGCGCGGGCTAACTATGGCTACACCTTC.

The CDR3 DNA reads as TGCGCCAGCAGCACGGGGACAGCGTACAACACTGAAGCTTTCTTT. Protein: CASSTGTAYNTEAFF. The chain carries TRBV5-1 and TRBJ1-1; TRBD1 agrees at 7 bases. The germline V gene encodes CDR1 SGHRS and CDR2 YFSETQ. With V trimmed by 4 bases and J by 2 bases, 8 bases remained unmatched. This CDR3 comprises 15 residues.

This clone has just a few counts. CDR3 DNA sequence: TGTGCCAGTAGTATTAGTGCGATTAACTATGGCTACACCTTC. Residues: CASSISAINYGYTF. The chain links TRBV19 to TRBJ1-2; D gene uncertain. The CDR3 is made up of 14 amino acids. The germline CDR1 and CDR2 sequences are LNHDA and SQIVND (reference sequence). With 3 bases removed from V and 1 base from J, the gap between germline ends came to 9 bases.

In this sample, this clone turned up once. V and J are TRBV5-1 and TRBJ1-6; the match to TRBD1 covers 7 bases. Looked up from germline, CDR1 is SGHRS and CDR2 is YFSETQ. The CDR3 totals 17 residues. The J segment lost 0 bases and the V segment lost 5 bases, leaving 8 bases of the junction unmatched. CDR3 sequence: CASRPGTASSYNSPLHF. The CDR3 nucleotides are TGCGCCAGCAGGCCCGGGACAGCAAGCTCCTATAATTCACCCCTCCACTTT.

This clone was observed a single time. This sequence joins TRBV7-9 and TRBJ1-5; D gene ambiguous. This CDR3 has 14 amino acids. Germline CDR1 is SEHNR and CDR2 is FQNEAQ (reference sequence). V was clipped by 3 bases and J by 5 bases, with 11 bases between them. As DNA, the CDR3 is TGTGCCAGCAGCTTCTCAGGCTCCGATCAGCCCCAGCATTTT. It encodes CASSFSGSDQPQHF.

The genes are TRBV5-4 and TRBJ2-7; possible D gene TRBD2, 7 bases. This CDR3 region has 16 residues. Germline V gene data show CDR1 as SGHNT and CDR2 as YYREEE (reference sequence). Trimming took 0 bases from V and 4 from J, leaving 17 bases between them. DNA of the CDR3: TGTGCCAGCAGCTTGGCCACTGGGGGGGCGACTTACGAGCAGTACTTC. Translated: CASSLATGGATYEQYF.

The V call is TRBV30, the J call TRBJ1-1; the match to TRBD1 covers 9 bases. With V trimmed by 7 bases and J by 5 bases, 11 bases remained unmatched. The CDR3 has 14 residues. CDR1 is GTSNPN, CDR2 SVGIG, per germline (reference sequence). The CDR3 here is CALWTGAGTTEAFF. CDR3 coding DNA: TGTGCCTTGTGGACAGGGGCCGGGACAACTGAAGCTTTCTTT.

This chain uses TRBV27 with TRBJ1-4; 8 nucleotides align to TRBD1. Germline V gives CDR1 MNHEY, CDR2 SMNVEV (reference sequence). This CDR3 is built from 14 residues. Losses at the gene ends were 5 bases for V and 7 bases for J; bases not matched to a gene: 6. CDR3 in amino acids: CASSVTGVAEKLFF. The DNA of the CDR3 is TGTGCCAGCAGTGTGACAGGGGTTGCTGAAAAACTGTTTTTT.

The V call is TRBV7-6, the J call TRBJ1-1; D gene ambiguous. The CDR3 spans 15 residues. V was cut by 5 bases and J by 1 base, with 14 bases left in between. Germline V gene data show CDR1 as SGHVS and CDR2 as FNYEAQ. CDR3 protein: CASSLYSYPNTEAFF. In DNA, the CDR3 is TGTGCCAGCAGCCTTTACAGTTATCCGAACACTGAAGCTTTCTTT.

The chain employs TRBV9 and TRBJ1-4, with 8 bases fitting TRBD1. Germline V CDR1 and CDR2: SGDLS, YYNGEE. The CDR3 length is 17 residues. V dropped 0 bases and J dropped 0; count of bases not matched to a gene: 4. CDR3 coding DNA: TGTGCCAGCAGCGTAGGGGACAGGTTAGCAACTAATGAAAAACTGTTTTTT. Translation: CASSVGDRLATNEKLFF. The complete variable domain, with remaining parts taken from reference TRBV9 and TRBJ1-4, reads DSGVTQTPKHLITATGQRVTLRCSPRSGDLSVYWYQQSLDQGLQFLIQYYNGEERAKGNILERFSAQQFPDLHSELNLSSLELGDSALYFCASSVGDRLATNEKLFFGSGTQLSVL.

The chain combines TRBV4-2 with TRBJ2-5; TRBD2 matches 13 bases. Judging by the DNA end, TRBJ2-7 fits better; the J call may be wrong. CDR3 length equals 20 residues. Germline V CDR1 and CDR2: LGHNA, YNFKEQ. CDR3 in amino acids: CASSQDVTGTSGTSSYEQYF. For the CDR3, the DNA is TGTGCCAGCAGCCAAGATGTAACCGGGACTAGCGGGACTAGCTCCTACGAGCAGTACTTC.

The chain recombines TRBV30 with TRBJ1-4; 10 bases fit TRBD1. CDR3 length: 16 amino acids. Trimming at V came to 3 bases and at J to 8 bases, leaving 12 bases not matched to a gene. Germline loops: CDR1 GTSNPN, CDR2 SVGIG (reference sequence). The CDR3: CAWRSPGQGRREKLFF. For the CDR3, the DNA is TGTGCCTGGAGATCCCCGGGACAGGGGCGGCGGGAAAAACTGTTTTTT.

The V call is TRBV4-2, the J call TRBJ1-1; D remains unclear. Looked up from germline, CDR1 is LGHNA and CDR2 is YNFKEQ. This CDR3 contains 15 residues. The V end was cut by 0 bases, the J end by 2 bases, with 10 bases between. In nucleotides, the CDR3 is TGTGCCAGCAGCCAAGAAGTGGGAGCCAACACTGAAGCTTTCTTT. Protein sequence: CASSQEVGANTEAFF.

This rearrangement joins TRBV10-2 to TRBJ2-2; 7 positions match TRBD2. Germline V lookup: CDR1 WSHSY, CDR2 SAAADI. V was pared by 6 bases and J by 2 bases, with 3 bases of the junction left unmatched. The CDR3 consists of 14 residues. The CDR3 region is CASRAGVNTGELFF. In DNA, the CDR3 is TGCGCCAGCAGGGCGGGGGTCAACACCGGGGAGCTGTTTTTT.